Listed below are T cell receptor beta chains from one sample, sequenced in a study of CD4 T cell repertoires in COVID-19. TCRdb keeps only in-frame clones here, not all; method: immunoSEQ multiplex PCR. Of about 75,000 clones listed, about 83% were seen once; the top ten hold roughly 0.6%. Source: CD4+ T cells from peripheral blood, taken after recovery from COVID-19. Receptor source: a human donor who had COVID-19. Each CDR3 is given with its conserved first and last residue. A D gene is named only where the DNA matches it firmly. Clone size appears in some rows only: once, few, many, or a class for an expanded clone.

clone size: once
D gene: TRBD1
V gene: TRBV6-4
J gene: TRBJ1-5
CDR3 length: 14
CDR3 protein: CASSATGWGQPQHF
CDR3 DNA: TGTGCCAGCAGTGCGACAGGGTGGGGTCAGCCCCAGCATTTT

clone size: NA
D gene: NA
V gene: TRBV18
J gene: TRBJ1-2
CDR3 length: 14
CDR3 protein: CASSPPVGSGGYTF
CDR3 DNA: TGTGCCAGCTCACCACCGGTAGGGAGTGGTGGCTACACCTTC

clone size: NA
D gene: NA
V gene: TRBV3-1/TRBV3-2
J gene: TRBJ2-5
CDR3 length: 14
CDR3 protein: CASSVLASGETQYF
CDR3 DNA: TGTGCCAGCAGCGTGCTAGCGTCGGGAGAGACCCAGTACTTC

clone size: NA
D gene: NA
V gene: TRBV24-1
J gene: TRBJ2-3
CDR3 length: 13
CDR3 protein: CATSDSGTDTQYF
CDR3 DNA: TGTGCCACCAGTGACAGTGGGACAGATACGCAGTATTTT

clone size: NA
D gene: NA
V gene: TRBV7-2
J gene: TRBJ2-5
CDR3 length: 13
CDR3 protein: CASSFQGAETQYF
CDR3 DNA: TGTGCCAGCAGCTTTCAGGGCGCGGAGACCCAGTACTTC

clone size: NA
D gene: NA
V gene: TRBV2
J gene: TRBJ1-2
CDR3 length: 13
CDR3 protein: CASILDRNYGYTF
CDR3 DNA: TGTGCCAGCATCCTGGACAGAAACTATGGCTACACCTTC

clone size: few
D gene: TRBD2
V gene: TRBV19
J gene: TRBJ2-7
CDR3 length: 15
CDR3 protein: CASSIGTSGAYEQYF
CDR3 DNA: TGTGCCAGTAGTATAGGGACTAGCGGAGCTTACGAGCAGTACTTC

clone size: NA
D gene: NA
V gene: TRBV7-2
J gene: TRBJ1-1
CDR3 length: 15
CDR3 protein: CASSLAAGANTEAFF
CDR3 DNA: TGTGCCAGCAGCTTAGCGGCTGGAGCGAACACTGAAGCTTTCTTT

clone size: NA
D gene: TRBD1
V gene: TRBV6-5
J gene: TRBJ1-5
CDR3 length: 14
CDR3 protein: CASRGQGLNQPQHF
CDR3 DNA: TGTGCCAGCAGGGGACAGGGGCTTAATCAGCCCCAGCATTTT

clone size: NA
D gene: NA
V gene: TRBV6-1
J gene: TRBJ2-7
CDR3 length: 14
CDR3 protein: CASSEGVRAYEQYF
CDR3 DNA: TGTGCCAGCAGCGAAGGGGTCCGGGCCTACGAGCAGTACTTC

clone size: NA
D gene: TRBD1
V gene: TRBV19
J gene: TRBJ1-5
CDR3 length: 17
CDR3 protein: CASSSPGQMISNQPQHF
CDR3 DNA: TGTGCCAGTAGTTCGCCGGGACAGATGATTAGCAATCAGCCCCAGCATTTT

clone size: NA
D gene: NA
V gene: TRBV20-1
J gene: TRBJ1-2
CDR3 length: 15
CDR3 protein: CSASLPGAADYGYTF
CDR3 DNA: TGCAGTGCTAGTTTGCCAGGGGCGGCGGACTATGGCTACACCTTC

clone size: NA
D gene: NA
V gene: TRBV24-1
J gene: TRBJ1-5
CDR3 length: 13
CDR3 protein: CATSRASNQPQHF
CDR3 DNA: TGTGCCACAAGCAGGGCCTCCAATCAGCCCCAGCATTTT

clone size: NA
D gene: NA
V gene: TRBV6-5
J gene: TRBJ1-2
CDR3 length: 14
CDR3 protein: CASSSGRFNYGYTF
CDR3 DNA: TGTGCCAGCAGTTCGGGCAGATTTAACTATGGCTACACCTTC

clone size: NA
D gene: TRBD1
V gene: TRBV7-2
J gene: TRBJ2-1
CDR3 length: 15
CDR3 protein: CASSSTGAPNNEQFF
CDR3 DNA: TGTGCCAGCAGCTCAACAGGGGCCCCCAACAATGAGCAGTTCTTC

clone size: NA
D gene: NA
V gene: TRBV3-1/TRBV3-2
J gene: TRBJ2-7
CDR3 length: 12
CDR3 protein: CASSQAQTEQYF
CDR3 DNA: TGTGCCAGCAGCCAAGCGCAGACCGAGCAGTACTTC

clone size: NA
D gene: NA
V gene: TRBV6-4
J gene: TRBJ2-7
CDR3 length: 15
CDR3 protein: CASSGSNGRFYEQYF
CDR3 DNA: TGTGCCAGCAGTGGGTCTAACGGCAGATTCTACGAGCAGTACTTC

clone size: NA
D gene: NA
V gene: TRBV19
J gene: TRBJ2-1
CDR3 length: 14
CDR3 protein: CASSISFPYNEQFF
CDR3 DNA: TGTGCCAGTAGCATCTCTTTTCCCTACAATGAGCAGTTCTTC

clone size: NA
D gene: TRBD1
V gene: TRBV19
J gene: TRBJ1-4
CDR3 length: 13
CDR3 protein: CASSRQGQEKLFF
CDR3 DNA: TGTGCCAGTTCCCGACAGGGGCAGGAAAAACTGTTTTTT

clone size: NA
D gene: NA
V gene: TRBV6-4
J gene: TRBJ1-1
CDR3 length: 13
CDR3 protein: CASSAEGGSKAFF
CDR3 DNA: TGTGCCAGCAGTGCCGAGGGGGGGTCTAAAGCTTTCTTT

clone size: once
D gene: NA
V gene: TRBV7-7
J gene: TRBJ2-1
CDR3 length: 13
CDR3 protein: CASSLDTGDEQFF
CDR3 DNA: TGTGCCAGCAGCTTAGATACGGGAGATGAGCAGTTCTTC

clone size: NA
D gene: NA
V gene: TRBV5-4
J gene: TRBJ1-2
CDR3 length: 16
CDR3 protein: CASRAEVSGDNYGYTF
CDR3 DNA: TGTGCCAGCAGGGCCGAGGTGTCAGGGGACAACTATGGCTACACCTTC

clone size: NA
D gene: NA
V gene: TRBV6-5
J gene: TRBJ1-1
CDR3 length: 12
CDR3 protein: CASSYPSVEAFF
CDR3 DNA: TGTGCCAGCAGTTACCCGAGCGTTGAAGCTTTCTTT

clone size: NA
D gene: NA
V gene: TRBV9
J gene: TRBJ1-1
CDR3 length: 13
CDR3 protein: CASSVWPNTEAFF
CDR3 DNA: TGTGCCAGCAGCGTTTGGCCGAACACTGAAGCTTTCTTT

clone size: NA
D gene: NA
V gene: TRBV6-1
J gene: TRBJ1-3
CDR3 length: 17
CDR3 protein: CASSGANRGGSGNTIYF
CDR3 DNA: TGTGCCAGCAGTGGGGCGAACCGGGGGGGCTCTGGAAACACCATATATTTT

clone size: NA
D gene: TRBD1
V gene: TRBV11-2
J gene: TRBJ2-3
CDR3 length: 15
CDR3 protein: CASSSGQVLGDTQYF
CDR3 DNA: TGTGCCAGCAGCTCGGGACAGGTGTTAGGAGATACGCAGTATTTT

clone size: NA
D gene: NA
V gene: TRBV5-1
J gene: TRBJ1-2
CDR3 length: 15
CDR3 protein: CASSPGTEANYGYTF
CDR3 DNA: TGCGCCAGCAGCCCCGGGACGGAGGCTAACTATGGCTACACCTTC

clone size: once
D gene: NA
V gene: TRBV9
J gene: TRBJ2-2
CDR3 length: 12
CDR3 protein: CASNRVTGELFF
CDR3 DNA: TGTGCCAGTAACAGGGTAACCGGGGAGCTGTTTTTT

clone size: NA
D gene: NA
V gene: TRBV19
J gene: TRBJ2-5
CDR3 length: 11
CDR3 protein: CASSLLETQYF
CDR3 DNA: TGTGCCAGTAGTCTGCTTGAGACCCAGTACTTC

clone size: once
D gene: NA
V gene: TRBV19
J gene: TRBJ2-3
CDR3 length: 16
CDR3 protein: CASSGGGGLSTDTQYF
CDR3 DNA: TGTGCCAGTAGTGGTGGAGGGGGCCTCAGCACAGATACGCAGTATTTT

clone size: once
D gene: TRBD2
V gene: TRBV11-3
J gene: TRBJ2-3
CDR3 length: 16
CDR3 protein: CASSLGLAGDTDTQYF
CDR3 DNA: TGTGCCAGCAGCTTGGGACTAGCGGGAGACACAGATACGCAGTATTTT

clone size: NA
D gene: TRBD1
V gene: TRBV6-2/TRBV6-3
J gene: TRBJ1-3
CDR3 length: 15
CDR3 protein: CASSPQGSSGNTIYF
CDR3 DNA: TGTGCCAGCAGTCCACAGGGGAGCTCTGGAAACACCATATATTTT

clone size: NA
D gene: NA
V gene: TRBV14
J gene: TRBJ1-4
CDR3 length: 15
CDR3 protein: CASSRFLGNGEKLFF
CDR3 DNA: TGTGCCAGCAGCCGTTTTCTAGGGAACGGGGAAAAACTGTTTTTT

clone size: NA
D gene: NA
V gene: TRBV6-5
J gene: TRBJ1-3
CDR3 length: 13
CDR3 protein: CASAQKEGNTIYF
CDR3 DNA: TGTGCCAGTGCCCAGAAGGAGGGAAACACCATATATTTT

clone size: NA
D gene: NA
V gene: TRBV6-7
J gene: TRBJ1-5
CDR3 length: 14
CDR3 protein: CASTTDYSNQPQHF
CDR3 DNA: TGTGCCAGTACCACAGATTATAGCAATCAGCCCCAGCATTTT

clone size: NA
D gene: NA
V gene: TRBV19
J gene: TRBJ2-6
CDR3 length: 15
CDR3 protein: CASSDGSPGANVLTF
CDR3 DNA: TGTGCCAGTAGTGACGGGTCCCCTGGGGCCAACGTCCTGACTTTC

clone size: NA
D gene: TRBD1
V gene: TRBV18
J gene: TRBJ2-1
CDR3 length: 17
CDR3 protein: CASSPVEVQGVYNEQFF
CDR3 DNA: TGTGCCAGCTCACCAGTCGAGGTGCAGGGGGTTTACAATGAGCAGTTCTTC

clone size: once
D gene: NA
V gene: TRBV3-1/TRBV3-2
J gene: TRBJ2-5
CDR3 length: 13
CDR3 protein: CASSGSPQETQYF
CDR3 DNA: TGTGCCAGCAGCGGTTCCCCCCAAGAGACCCAGTACTTC

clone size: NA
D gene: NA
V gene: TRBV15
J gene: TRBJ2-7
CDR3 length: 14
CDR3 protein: CATSRDYGLDEQYF
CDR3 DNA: TGTGCCACCAGCAGAGATTATGGGTTAGACGAGCAGTACTTC

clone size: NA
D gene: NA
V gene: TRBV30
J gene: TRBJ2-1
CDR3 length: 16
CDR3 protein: CAWESHLRAAYNEQFF
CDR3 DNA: TGTGCCTGGGAGTCCCACCTCCGTGCAGCTTACAATGAGCAGTTCTTC

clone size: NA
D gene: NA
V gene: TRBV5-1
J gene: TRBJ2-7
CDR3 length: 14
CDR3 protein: CASSFTGDTYEQYF
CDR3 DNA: TGCGCCAGCAGCTTTACGGGAGACACCTACGAGCAGTACTTC

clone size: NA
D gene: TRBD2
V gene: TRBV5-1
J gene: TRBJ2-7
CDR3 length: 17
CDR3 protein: CASSGGTSGRAVYEQYF
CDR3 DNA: TGCGCCAGCAGCGGGGGGACTAGCGGGAGGGCAGTCTACGAGCAGTACTTC

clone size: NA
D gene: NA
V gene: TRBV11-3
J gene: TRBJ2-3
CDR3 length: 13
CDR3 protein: CASSVLTGQVQYF
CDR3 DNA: TGTGCCAGCAGCGTACTCACGGGACAAGTCCAGTATTTT

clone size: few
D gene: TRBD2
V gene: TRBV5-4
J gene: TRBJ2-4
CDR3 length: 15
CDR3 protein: CASSSPGGLGNIQYF
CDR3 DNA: TGTGCCAGCAGCTCCCCGGGAGGGTTGGGAAACATTCAGTACTTC

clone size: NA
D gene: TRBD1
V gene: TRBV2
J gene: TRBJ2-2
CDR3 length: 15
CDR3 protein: CASSERQGAVGELFF
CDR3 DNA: TGTGCCAGCAGTGAAAGACAGGGGGCGGTCGGGGAGCTGTTTTTT

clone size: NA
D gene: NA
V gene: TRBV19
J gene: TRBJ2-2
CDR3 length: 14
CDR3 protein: CASSIGQDGGELFF
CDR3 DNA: TGTGCCAGTAGTATAGGACAGGACGGGGGGGAGCTGTTTTTT

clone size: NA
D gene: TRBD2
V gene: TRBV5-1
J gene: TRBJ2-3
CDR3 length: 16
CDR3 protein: CASSRSGGAGTDTQYF
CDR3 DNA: TGCGCCAGCTCTCGTAGCGGGGGGGCCGGCACAGATACGCAGTATTTT

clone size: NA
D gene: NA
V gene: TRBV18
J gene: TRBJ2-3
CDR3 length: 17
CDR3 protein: CASSPRQAAFGTDTQYF
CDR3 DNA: TGTGCCAGCTCACCACGGCAAGCGGCCTTTGGCACAGATACGCAGTATTTT

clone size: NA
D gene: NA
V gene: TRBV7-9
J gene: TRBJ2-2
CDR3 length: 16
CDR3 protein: CASSQAGGARAGELFF
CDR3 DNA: TGTGCCAGCAGCCAAGCAGGAGGGGCAAGGGCCGGGGAGCTGTTTTTT

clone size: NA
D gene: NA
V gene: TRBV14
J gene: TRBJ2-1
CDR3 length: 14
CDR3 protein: CASSLTGLYNEQFF
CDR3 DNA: TGTGCCAGCAGCCTTACAGGATTGTACAATGAGCAGTTCTTC

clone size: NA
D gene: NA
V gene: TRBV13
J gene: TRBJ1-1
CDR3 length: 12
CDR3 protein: CASSLVSGEAFF
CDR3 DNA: TGTGCCAGCAGCTTAGTATCGGGGGAAGCTTTCTTT

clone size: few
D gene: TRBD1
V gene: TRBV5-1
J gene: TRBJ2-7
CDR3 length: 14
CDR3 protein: CASSSERTGGEQYF
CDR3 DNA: TGCGCCAGCAGCTCGGAACGGACAGGGGGGGAGCAGTACTTC

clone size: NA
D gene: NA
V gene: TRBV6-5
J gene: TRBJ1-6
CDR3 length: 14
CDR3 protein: CASSYSEKDSPLHF
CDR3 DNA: TGTGCCAGCAGTTACTCGGAAAAGGATTCACCCCTCCACTTT

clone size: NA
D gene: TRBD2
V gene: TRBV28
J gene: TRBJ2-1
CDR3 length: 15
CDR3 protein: CASSSGLVMGNEQFF
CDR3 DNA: TGTGCCAGCAGTTCGGGACTAGTCATGGGTAATGAGCAGTTCTTC

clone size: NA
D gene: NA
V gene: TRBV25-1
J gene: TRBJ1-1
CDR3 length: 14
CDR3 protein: CASSEFLNPSAAFF
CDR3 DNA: TGTGCCAGCAGTGAATTTCTAAACCCCAGCGCAGCTTTCTTT

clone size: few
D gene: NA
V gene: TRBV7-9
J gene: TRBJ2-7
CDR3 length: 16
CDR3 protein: CASSTYRTGPTYEQYF
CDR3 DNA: TGTGCCAGCAGCACTTATCGTACAGGACCAACCTACGAGCAGTACTTC